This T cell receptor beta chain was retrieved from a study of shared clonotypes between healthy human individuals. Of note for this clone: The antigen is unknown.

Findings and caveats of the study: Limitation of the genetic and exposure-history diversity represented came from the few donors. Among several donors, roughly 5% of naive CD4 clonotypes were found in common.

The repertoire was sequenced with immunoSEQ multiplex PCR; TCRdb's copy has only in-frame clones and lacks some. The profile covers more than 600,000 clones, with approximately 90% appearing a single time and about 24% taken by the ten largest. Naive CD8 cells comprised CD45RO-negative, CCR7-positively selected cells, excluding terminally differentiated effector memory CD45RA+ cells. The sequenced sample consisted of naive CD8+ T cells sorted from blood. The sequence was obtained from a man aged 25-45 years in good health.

CDR3 sequence reads: CASSHEQFF. Here the CDR3 DNA reads TGTGCCAGCAGCCATGAGCAGTTCTTC. V and J are TRBV3-1 (or the pseudogene TRBV3-2) and TRBJ2-1, with D unresolved. CDR3 size: 9 residues. Trimming took 3 bases from V and 9 from J, leaving 0 bases between them. Germline V gene data show CDR1 as LGHDT and CDR2 as YNNKEL (reference sequence).